These 21 T cell receptor beta chains were sequenced from one sample in a study of T cells expressing NK-cell markers. Following a re-call of the 5' RACE reads, TCRdb has one entry per CDR3 protein and lacks DNA. Its listing shows 250,000 to 300,000 distinct CDR3 sequences. The material sequenced was blood T cells: a sorted CD56 or NKG2C T cell subset, CD4+ or CD8+ T cells, or bulk PBMC T cells (not recorded which). Source of these receptors: a woman between 18 and 69 years old in good health.

The chain recombines TRBV7-3 with TRBJ2-1; TCRdb indicates TRBD2, and absent DNA this call remains unverified. Germline V gene data show CDR1 as SGHTA and CDR2 as FQGTGA. This CDR3 spans 13 amino acids. CDR3: CASSPGTSGLQFF.

The chain is built from TRBV15 and TRBJ2-5; TCRdb's D gene call, TRBD2, goes unchecked for lack of DNA. CDR3 length: 15 residues. CDR1 is LNHNV, CDR2 YYDKDF, per germline (reference sequence). The CDR3 sequence: CATSRDRGELETQYF.

The chain is built from TRBV12-3 or TRBV12-4 and TRBJ1-5; TCRdb's D gene call, TRBD1, goes unchecked for lack of DNA. The CDR3 consists of 17 residues. The CDR3 is CASSLAGQIYSNQPQHF.

J is TRBJ2-1 and V is TRBV11-2; TCRdb picks TRBD2, but there is no DNA to check that call. The CDR3 extends over 16 amino acids. Germline loops: CDR1 SGHAT, CDR2 FQNNGV. The CDR3 spells CASSSNLAGGNNEQFF.

J is TRBJ2-5 and V is TRBV4-2; TCRdb picks TRBD2, but there is no DNA to check that call. The CDR3 covers 19 residues. In germline, CDR1 is LGHNA, CDR2 YNFKEQ. CDR3 loop: CASSQEKGPSGGSRETQYF.

The chain is built from TRBV27 and TRBJ2-7; TCRdb gives TRBD1 as the D gene, but with no DNA this cannot be confirmed. Germline loops: CDR1 MNHEY, CDR2 SMNVEV (reference sequence). CDR3 length equals 14 residues. The CDR3 loop is CASTDRGGTYEQYF.

The CDR3 here is CASSLAGTELNYGYTF. V and J are TRBV7-2 and TRBJ1-2; TCRdb selects TRBD1, and the lack of DNA leaves this call unchecked. The CDR3 covers 16 residues. CDR1 SGHTA and CDR2 FQGNSA come from the germline V gene.

The chain is built from TRBV7-2 and TRBJ2-1; the TRBD2 assignment by TCRdb is unverifiable without DNA. This CDR3 has 12 residues. The germline CDR1 and CDR2 sequences are SGHTA and FQGNSA. The CDR3 is CASSSTSGRRFF.

This chain uses TRBV9 with TRBJ1-1; the TCRdb call, TRBD1, lacks DNA for checking. CDR1 and CDR2 from the germline V gene are SGDLS and YYNGEE. The CDR3 consists of 15 residues. The CDR3 here is CASSGLGAADTEAFF.

The chain uses TRBV12-3 or TRBV12-4 and TRBJ2-1; the TCRdb D gene call, TRBD2, has no DNA to confirm it. This CDR3 spans 13 amino acids. The CDR3: CASTLKGHGEQFF.

The rearrangement joins TRBV2 to TRBJ1-1. CDR1 SNHLY and CDR2 FYNNEI come from the germline V gene. The CDR3 extends over 14 amino acids. This CDR3 is CASRDRKQNTEAFF.

V usage is TRBV4-3 and J usage is TRBJ1-5. Looked up from germline, CDR1 is LGHNA and CDR2 is YSLEER. The CDR3 has 16 residues. This CDR3 reads CASSQELGAGNQPQHF.

The rearrangement joins TRBV5-4 to TRBJ1-1; the D gene TCRdb calls, TRBD1, cannot be checked with no DNA. CDR1 SGHNT and CDR2 YYREEE come from the germline V gene (reference sequence). CDR3 size: 13 residues. The CDR3 here is CASSWPGTPEAFF.

V is TRBV18 and J is TRBJ1-2; TCRdb's assignment of TRBD1 cannot be checked, as there is no DNA. Germline values: CDR1 KGHSH, CDR2 LQKENI. The CDR3 has 14 residues. CDR3 amino acids: CASSPGADNYGYTF. Together with reference TRBV18 and TRBJ1-2, the CDR3 gives the full variable domain: NAGVMQNPRHLVRRRGQEARLRCSPMKGHSHVYWYRQLPEEGLKFMVYLQKENIIDESGMPKERFSAEFPKEGPSILRIQQVVRGDSAAYFCASSPGADNYGYTFGSGTRLTVV.

V gene TRBV28 combines with J gene TRBJ2-7. Per the germline V gene, CDR1 is MDHEN and CDR2 is SYDVKM. The CDR3 is 17 residues long. CDR3 residues: CASSFVLLAGGSYEQYF.

The rearrangement uses TRBV4-2 and TRBJ2-3; the D gene TCRdb calls, TRBD2, cannot be checked with no DNA. Germline assignment: CDR1 LGHNA and CDR2 YNFKEQ. The CDR3 contains 15 residues. The CDR3 is CASSQEGSSRDTQYF.

The chain uses TRBV4-1 and TRBJ1-1. In germline, CDR1 is MGHRA, CDR2 YSYEKL. The CDR3 is 17 residues long. CDR3 region: CASSQDRGTGWGTEAFF.

J is TRBJ2-1 and V is TRBV5-5. The germline V gene encodes CDR1 SGHKS and CDR2 YYEKEE (reference sequence). The CDR3 sequence is 15 residues long. CDR3 amino acids: CASNRAGGSYNEQFF.

The chain links TRBV7-9 to TRBJ1-2. This CDR3 has 16 amino acids. The germline CDR1 and CDR2 sequences are SEHNR and FQNEAQ (reference sequence). The CDR3 is CASSFIYRRSNYGYTF.

This chain uses TRBV5-4 with TRBJ2-1; TCRdb's D call of TRBD2 is untestable without DNA. Germline lookup yields CDR1 SGHNT and CDR2 YYREEE (reference sequence). The CDR3 runs 15 residues. CDR3 residues: CASSLALAGRNEQFF.

The chain carries TRBV18 and TRBJ1-2; absent DNA, TCRdb's TRBD1 call cannot be checked. CDR1 is KGHSH, CDR2 LQKENI, per germline. CDR3 length: 14 amino acids. The CDR3 reads CASSPQGANYGYTF. The whole variable domain, filled in from reference TRBV18 and TRBJ1-2, reads NAGVMQNPRHLVRRRGQEARLRCSPMKGHSHVYWYRQLPEEGLKFMVYLQKENIIDESGMPKERFSAEFPKEGPSILRIQQVVRGDSAAYFCASSPQGANYGYTFGSGTRLTVV.